The source of this TCR beta chain is a study of T cells in Graves' hyperthyroidism and ophthalmopathy. V was shortened by 6 bases and J by 4 bases, with 11 bases between the two germline ends. Germline CDR1 is DFQATT and CDR2 is SNEGSKA (reference sequence). There are 12 residues in the CDR3. Amplified TCR beta CDR3 regions derived from RNA transcripts. When the TCR CDR3 underwent first-round RT-PCR, the HTBI primer set was used. TCRdb recomputed calls from the multiplex PCR reads with MiXCR, one row per CDR3 protein. The sample consists of some 370,000 distinct CDR3 sequences, 11% to 15% of them appearing once. Duration under 3 months, a NOSPECS grade of at least 4, and a Clinical Activity Score of at least 3 characterized the ophthalmopathy patients.

Sequencing input: blood. The chain couples TRBV20-1 to TRBJ2-3; no clear D. The TCR was taken from a man aged 45 to 65 with Graves' ophthalmopathy. CDR3 protein: CSAPGPADTQYF. CDR3 in DNA: TGCAGTGCCCCAGGACCAGCAGATACGCAGTATTTT.